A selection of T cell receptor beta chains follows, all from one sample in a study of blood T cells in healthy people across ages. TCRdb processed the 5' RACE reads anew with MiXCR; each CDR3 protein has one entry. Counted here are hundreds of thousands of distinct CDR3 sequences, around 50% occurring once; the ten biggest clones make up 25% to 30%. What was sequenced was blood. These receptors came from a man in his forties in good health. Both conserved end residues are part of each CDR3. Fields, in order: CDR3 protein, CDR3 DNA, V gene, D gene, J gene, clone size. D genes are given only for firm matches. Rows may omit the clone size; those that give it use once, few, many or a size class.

cdr3_aa: CASSEIWGGKSGYTF
cdr3_nt: TGTGCCAGCAGTGAAATTTGGGGGGGGAAGTCTGGCTACACCTTC
v_call: TRBV6-1
d_call: -
j_call: TRBJ1-2
clone_size: -

cdr3_aa: CASSRRTGEGGETQYF
cdr3_nt: TGTGCCAGCAGCAGACGCACAGGGGAGGGGGGAGAGACCCAGTACTTC
v_call: TRBV7-2
d_call: -
j_call: TRBJ2-5
clone_size: -

cdr3_aa: CASSHSTGQRGYTF
cdr3_nt: TGCGCAAGCAGCCATTCCACAGGGCAGAGGGGCTACACCTTC
v_call: TRBV4-1
d_call: -
j_call: TRBJ1-2
clone_size: -

cdr3_aa: CASSQVSSPGDSGVNVLTF
cdr3_nt: TGTGCCAGCAGCCAAGTTTCATCCCCCGGGGACTCTGGGGTCAACGTCCTGACTTTC
v_call: TRBV4-2
d_call: -
j_call: TRBJ2-6
clone_size: -

cdr3_aa: CSASYDQGAYEQYF
cdr3_nt: TGCAGTGCTAGCTACGACCAGGGTGCCTACGAGCAGTACTTC
v_call: TRBV20-1
d_call: -
j_call: TRBJ2-7
clone_size: -

cdr3_aa: CASGLVVAGVLDTQYF
cdr3_nt: TGTGCTAGTGGTTTGGTGGTAGCGGGAGTATTAGATACGCAGTATTTT
v_call: TRBV12-5
d_call: TRBD2
j_call: TRBJ2-3
clone_size: -

cdr3_aa: CSASNVAEPYNEQFF
cdr3_nt: TGCAGTGCTAGCAACGTAGCGGAGCCCTACAATGAGCAGTTCTTC
v_call: TRBV20-1
d_call: -
j_call: TRBJ2-1
clone_size: -

cdr3_aa: CASSQSLFEGEQYF
cdr3_nt: TGTGCCAGCAGCCAAAGTTTATTCGAGGGCGAGCAGTACTTC
v_call: TRBV14
d_call: -
j_call: TRBJ2-7
clone_size: -

cdr3_aa: CASSPALNEKLFF
cdr3_nt: TGTGCCAGCAGCCCGGCCCTTAATGAAAAACTGTTTTTT
v_call: TRBV11-2
d_call: -
j_call: TRBJ1-4
clone_size: -

cdr3_aa: CATSGTTGGGYNEQYF
cdr3_nt: TGTGCCACCAGCGGAACGACAGGGGGAGGATACAATGAGCAGTACTTC
v_call: TRBV15
d_call: TRBD1
j_call: TRBJ2-7
clone_size: -

cdr3_aa: CASSLISAGQYNEQFF
cdr3_nt: TGTGCCAGCAGTTTGATTTCGGCAGGTCAATACAATGAGCAGTTCTTC
v_call: TRBV28
d_call: -
j_call: TRBJ2-1
clone_size: -

cdr3_aa: CSVAGGGTWGTEAFF
cdr3_nt: TGCAGCGTTGCCGGGGGCGGTACCTGGGGCACTGAAGCTTTCTTT
v_call: TRBV29-1
d_call: -
j_call: TRBJ1-1
clone_size: few

cdr3_aa: CASSRAPTGGRNIQYF
cdr3_nt: TGCGCCAGCAGCCGAGCACCGACAGGGGGCAGGAACATTCAGTACTTC
v_call: TRBV4-1
d_call: TRBD1
j_call: TRBJ2-4
clone_size: -

cdr3_aa: CASSELGRGVAFF
cdr3_nt: TGTGCCAGCAGTGAATTGGGCAGGGGGGTTGCTTTCTTT
v_call: TRBV25-1
d_call: TRBD1
j_call: TRBJ1-1
clone_size: -

cdr3_aa: CASSVDTGTGELFF
cdr3_nt: TGTGCCAGCAGCGTCGACACCGGCACCGGGGAGCTGTTTTTT
v_call: TRBV9
d_call: -
j_call: TRBJ2-2
clone_size: -

cdr3_aa: CSAPGPGGATDTQYF
cdr3_nt: TGCAGTGCACCCGGACCCGGAGGGGCCACAGATACGCAGTATTTT
v_call: TRBV20-1
d_call: -
j_call: TRBJ2-3
clone_size: few

cdr3_aa: CASSLGGQGADTQYF
cdr3_nt: TGTGCCAGCAGCTTGGGCGGACAGGGCGCAGATACGCAGTATTTT
v_call: TRBV5-8
d_call: TRBD1
j_call: TRBJ2-3
clone_size: -

cdr3_aa: CATRSLDTASYEQYF
cdr3_nt: TGTGCCACCAGGTCTCTTGACACCGCGTCCTACGAGCAGTACTTC
v_call: TRBV24-1
d_call: -
j_call: TRBJ2-7
clone_size: -

cdr3_aa: CSVGDRRKNEQFF
cdr3_nt: TGCAGCGTTGGAGACAGGAGGAAAAATGAGCAGTTCTTC
v_call: TRBV29-1
d_call: -
j_call: TRBJ2-1
clone_size: few

cdr3_aa: CSAAGGDTQYF
cdr3_nt: TGCAGCGCCGCAGGGGGAGATACGCAGTATTTT
v_call: TRBV29-1
d_call: TRBD1
j_call: TRBJ2-3
clone_size: -

cdr3_aa: CSARGTAKVEQFF
cdr3_nt: TGCAGTGCTAGGGGGACTGCTAAAGTTGAGCAGTTCTTC
v_call: TRBV20-1
d_call: -
j_call: TRBJ2-1
clone_size: -

cdr3_aa: CSARVQGTKHQETQYF
cdr3_nt: TGCAGTGCTAGAGTACAGGGAACAAAGCACCAAGAGACCCAGTACTTC
v_call: TRBV20-1
d_call: -
j_call: TRBJ2-5
clone_size: few

cdr3_aa: CASSLPGRGLGDTQYF
cdr3_nt: TGTGCCAGCAGTCTTCCGGGACGCGGCCTCGGAGATACGCAGTATTTT
v_call: TRBV27
d_call: -
j_call: TRBJ2-3
clone_size: -

cdr3_aa: CASSVAPVADTQYF
cdr3_nt: TGTGCCAGCAGCGTAGCTCCGGTTGCAGATACGCAGTATTTT
v_call: TRBV9
d_call: -
j_call: TRBJ2-3
clone_size: -

cdr3_aa: CSAMGTYGRSNTGELFF
cdr3_nt: TGCAGTGCTATGGGGACGTACGGAAGATCGAACACCGGGGAGCTGTTTTTT
v_call: TRBV20-1
d_call: -
j_call: TRBJ2-2
clone_size: -

cdr3_aa: CASSPGGAWVNEQFF
cdr3_nt: TGCGCCAGCAGCCCGGGGGGGGCCTGGGTAAATGAGCAGTTCTTC
v_call: TRBV5-1
d_call: TRBD2
j_call: TRBJ2-1
clone_size: -

cdr3_aa: CASSLVSDAGNEQFF
cdr3_nt: TGCGCCAGCAGCTTGGTGAGCGATGCGGGCAATGAGCAGTTCTTC
v_call: TRBV5-1
d_call: -
j_call: TRBJ2-1
clone_size: -